This is a list of T cell receptor beta chains from one sample in a study of T cell responses to AZD1222 COVID-19 vaccine. Here immunoSEQ multiplex PCR was the method, and the copy in TCRdb shows in-frame clones only, minus some. This sample yields fewer than 150,000 clones, of which more than 75% are seen a single time; roughly a tenth belongs to the top ten. This sample comprised peripheral blood, obtained on day 0 of AZD1222 vaccination. Receptors were obtained from an adult in good health. Each CDR3 is given with its conserved first and last residue. A D gene is named only where the DNA matches it firmly.

TRBV6-5	NA	TRBJ1-2	CASSYSMGYYGYTF	TGTGCCAGCAGTTACTCGATGGGTTACTATGGCTACACCTTC
TRBV6-5	NA	TRBJ2-7	CASRRGMDSEQYF	TGTGCCAGCCGAAGAGGGATGGACTCCGAGCAGTACTTC
TRBV11-2	NA	TRBJ2-7	CASRFSTDSSYEQYF	TGTGCCAGCAGATTCTCCACGGACAGCTCCTACGAGCAGTACTTC
TRBV28	TRBD2	TRBJ2-1	CASSGTSGGWKQFF	TGTGCCAGCAGTGGGACTAGCGGGGGCTGGAAGCAGTTCTTC
TRBV9	TRBD1	TRBJ2-2	CASSVEGQGGTGELFF	TGTGCCAGCAGCGTAGAGGGACAGGGCGGGACCGGGGAGCTGTTTTTT
TRBV7-9	TRBD2	TRBJ2-1	CASTQESGRGDEQFF	TGTGCCAGCACCCAAGAGAGCGGGAGGGGGGATGAGCAGTTCTTC
TRBV5-4	TRBD2	TRBJ2-1	CASSSGLAGQNEQFF	TGTGCCAGCAGCTCGGGACTAGCGGGGCAAAATGAGCAGTTCTTC
TRBV4-1	NA	TRBJ1-4	CASSQLGPNEKLFF	TGCGCCAGCAGCCAATTGGGGCCTAATGAAAAACTGTTTTTT
TRBV9	NA	TRBJ2-6	CASSVVSGANVLTF	TGTGCCAGCAGCGTAGTATCTGGGGCCAACGTCCTGACTTTC
TRBV24-1	NA	TRBJ1-4	CATSDPGGAGEKLFF	TGTGCCACCAGTGACCCGGGAGGGGCGGGGGAAAAACTGTTTTTT